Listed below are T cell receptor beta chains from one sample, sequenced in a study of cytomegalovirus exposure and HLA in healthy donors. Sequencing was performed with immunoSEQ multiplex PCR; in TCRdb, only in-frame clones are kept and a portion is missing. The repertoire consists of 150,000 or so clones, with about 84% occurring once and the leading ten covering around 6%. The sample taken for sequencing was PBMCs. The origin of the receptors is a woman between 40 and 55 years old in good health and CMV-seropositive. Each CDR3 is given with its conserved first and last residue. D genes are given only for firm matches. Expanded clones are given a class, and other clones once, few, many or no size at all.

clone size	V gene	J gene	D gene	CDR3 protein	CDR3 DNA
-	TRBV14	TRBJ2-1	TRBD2	CASSQLREGPGNEQFF	TGTGCCAGCAGCCAACTCCGGGAGGGGCCGGGGAATGAGCAGTTCTTC
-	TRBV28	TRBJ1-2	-	CASSPGFSYGYTF	TGTGCCAGCAGCCCGGGGTTTTCTTATGGCTACACCTTC
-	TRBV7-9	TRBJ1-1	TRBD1	CASSRPGTGYAEAFF	TGTGCCAGCAGCCGTCCCGGGACAGGGTACGCTGAAGCTTTCTTT
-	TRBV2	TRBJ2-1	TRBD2	CASSDLGGVDNEQFF	TGTGCCAGCAGTGATTTGGGGGGGGTGGACAATGAGCAGTTCTTC
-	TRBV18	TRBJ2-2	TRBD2	CASSPSSGGEAGELFF	TGTGCCAGCTCACCCTCAAGCGGGGGCGAAGCCGGGGAGCTGTTTTTT
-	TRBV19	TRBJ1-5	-	CASSMGGLNNQPQHF	TGTGCCAGTAGTATGGGGGGGCTGAACAATCAGCCCCAGCATTTT
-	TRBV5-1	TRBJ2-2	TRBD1	CASGVSGTGQRANTGELFF	TGCGCCAGCGGGGTCTCGGGGACAGGGCAACGGGCGAACACCGGGGAGCTGTTTTTT
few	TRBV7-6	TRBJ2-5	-	CASSPGRGQTQYF	TGTGCCAGCAGCCCGGGGCGGGGGCAGACCCAGTACTTC
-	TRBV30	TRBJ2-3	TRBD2	CAWSVLGILAGGAPQIYTQYF	TGTGCCTGGAGTGTACTGGGAATACTAGCGGGAGGCGCACCCCAGATATATACGCAGTATTTT
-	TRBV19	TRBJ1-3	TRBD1	CASYRQGAGNTIYF	TGTGCCAGTTATAGACAGGGGGCTGGAAACACCATATATTTT
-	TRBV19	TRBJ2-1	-	CASSQLLVSNEQFF	TGTGCCAGTAGTCAATTACTAGTTAGCAATGAGCAGTTCTTC
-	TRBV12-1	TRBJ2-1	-	CASSSGLGAAGGGRNEQFF	TGTGCCAGCAGCTCGGGCCTGGGGGCGGCGGGAGGGGGGAGGAATGAGCAGTTCTTC
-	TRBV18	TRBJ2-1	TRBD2	CASSPLAEPNNEQFF	TGTGCCAGCTCACCCCTAGCGGAGCCAAACAATGAGCAGTTCTTC
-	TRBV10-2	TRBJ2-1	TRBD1	CASSTRGYDNEQFF	TGCGCCAGCAGTACCAGGGGGTATGACAATGAGCAGTTCTTC
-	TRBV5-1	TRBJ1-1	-	CASSLGNLGGRTEAFF	TGCGCCAGCAGCTTGGGGAATTTGGGGGGACGCACTGAAGCTTTCTTT
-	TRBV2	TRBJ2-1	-	CASRGTGRGHHNEQFF	TGTGCCAGCAGAGGTACGGGGCGGGGGCACCACAATGAGCAGTTCTTC
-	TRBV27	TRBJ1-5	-	CASSSLGGNQPQHF	TGTGCCAGCAGCTCCCTGGGGGGGAATCAGCCCCAGCATTTT
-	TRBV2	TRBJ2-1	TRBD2	CASSTSGRADEQFF	TGTGCCAGCAGCACTAGCGGGAGGGCGGATGAGCAGTTCTTC
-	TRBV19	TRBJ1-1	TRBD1	CATDSSRGKTEAFF	TGTGCCACTGACAGCTCCAGGGGGAAAACTGAAGCTTTCTTT
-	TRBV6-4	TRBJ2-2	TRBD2	CASRQLKGLAGNGELFF	TGTGCCAGCAGACAACTTAAGGGACTAGCGGGGAACGGGGAGCTGTTTTTT
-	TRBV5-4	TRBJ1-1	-	CASSPGERVNTEAFF	TGTGCCAGCAGCCCCGGGGAAAGGGTGAACACTGAAGCTTTCTTT
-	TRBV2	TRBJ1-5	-	CASRSGLGNQPQHF	TGTGCCAGCAGGTCAGGCTTGGGCAATCAGCCCCAGCATTTT
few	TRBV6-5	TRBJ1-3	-	CASSSLQGGNTIYF	TGTGCCAGCAGTTCCCTCCAGGGGGGAAACACCATATATTTT
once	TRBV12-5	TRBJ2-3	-	CASGERSTDTQYF	TGTGCTAGTGGTGAGAGGAGCACAGATACGCAGTATTTT
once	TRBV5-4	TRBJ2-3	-	CASRQQGGDTQYF	TGTGCCAGCAGACAGCAGGGGGGAGATACGCAGTATTTT
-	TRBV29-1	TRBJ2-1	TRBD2	CSFGLAGSSYNEQFF	TGCAGCTTTGGGTTAGCGGGCAGCTCCTACAATGAGCAGTTCTTC